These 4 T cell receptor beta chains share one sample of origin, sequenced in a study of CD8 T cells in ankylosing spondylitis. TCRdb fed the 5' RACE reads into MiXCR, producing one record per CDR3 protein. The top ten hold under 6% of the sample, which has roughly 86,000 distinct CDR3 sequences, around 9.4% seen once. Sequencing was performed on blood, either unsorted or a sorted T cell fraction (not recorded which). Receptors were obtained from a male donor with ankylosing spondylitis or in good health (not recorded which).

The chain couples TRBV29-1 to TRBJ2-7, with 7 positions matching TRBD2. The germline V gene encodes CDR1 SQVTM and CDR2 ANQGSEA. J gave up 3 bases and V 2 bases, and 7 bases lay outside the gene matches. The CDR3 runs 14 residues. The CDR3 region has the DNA TGCAGCGTTGAATTGGTCGGGGGGAGCTACGAGCAGTACTTC. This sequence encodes CSVELVGGSYEQYF.

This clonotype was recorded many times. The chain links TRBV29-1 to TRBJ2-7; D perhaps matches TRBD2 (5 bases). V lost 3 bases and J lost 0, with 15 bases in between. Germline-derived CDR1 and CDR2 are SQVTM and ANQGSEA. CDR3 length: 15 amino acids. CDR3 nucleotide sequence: TGCAGCGTTGACGTGTGGACTCGTGGCTCCTACGAGCAGTACTTC. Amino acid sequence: CSVDVWTRGSYEQYF.

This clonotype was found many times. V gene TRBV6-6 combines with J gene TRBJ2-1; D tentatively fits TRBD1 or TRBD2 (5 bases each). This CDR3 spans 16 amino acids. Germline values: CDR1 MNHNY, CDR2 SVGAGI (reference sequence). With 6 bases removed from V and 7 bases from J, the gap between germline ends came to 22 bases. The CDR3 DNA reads TGTGCCAGCAGACTAGGGGTTGTGAGACGTGGGAATGAGCAGTTCTTC. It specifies CASRLGVVRRGNEQFF.

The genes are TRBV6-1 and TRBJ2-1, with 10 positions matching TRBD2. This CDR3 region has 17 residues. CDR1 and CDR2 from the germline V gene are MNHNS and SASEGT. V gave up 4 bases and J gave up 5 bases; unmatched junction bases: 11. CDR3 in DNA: TGTGCCAGCAGTGGATTGAACAGGCTAGCGGGGGACAATGAGCAGTTCTTC. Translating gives CASSGLNRLAGDNEQFF.